This entry lists 5 T cell receptor beta chains sequenced from one sample in a study of blood T cell repertoires in COVID-19. TCRdb keeps only in-frame clones here, not all; method: immunoSEQ multiplex PCR. The sample lists tens of thousands of clones; roughly 80% were seen once. The material sequenced was peripheral blood. These TCRs come from an older man with COVID-19, enrolled during active disease.

This chain joins TRBV5-1 and TRBJ2-7, with 12 nucleotides matching TRBD1. V trimming: 4 bases; J trimming: 2 bases; junction bases outside the gene matches: 4. CDR1 SGHRS and CDR2 YFSETQ come from the germline V gene. The CDR3 runs 15 residues. Written as DNA, the CDR3 is TGCGCCAGCAGCGTGGGGACAGGGGGCCCCTACGAGCAGTACTTC. Protein: CASSVGTGGPYEQYF. Based on the CDR3 plus reference TRBV5-1 and TRBJ2-7, the full variable domain is KAGVTQTPRYLIKTRGQQVTLSCSPISGHRSVSWYQQTPGQGLQFLFEYFSETQRNKGNFPGRFSGRQFSNSRSEMNVSTLELGDSALYLCASSVGTGGPYEQYFGPGTRLTVT.

J is TRBJ2-6 and V is TRBV7-9, with 8 bases identical to TRBD1. J was trimmed by 2 bases and V by 5 bases; bases with no gene match: 14. Germline loops: CDR1 SEHNR, CDR2 FQNEAQ (reference sequence). The CDR3 is made up of 19 amino acids. CDR3 sequence reads: CASSLQVRTGRPGANVLTF. CDR3 nucleotide sequence: TGTGCCAGCAGCCTCCAAGTTAGGACAGGGAGGCCTGGGGCCAACGTCCTGACTTTC. Looking up the rest from reference TRBV7-9 and TRBJ2-6 gives the full variable domain: DTGVSQNPRHKITKRGQNVTFRCDPISEHNRLYWYRQTLGQGPEFLTYFQNEAQLEKSRLLSDRFSAERPKGSFSTLEIQRTEQGDSAMYLCASSLQVRTGRPGANVLTFGAGSRLTVL.

By sample fraction, this clone is medium-sized (0.01 to 0.1%). This chain links TRBV6-5 with TRBJ1-2; D unresolved. V was clipped by 10 bases and J by 0 bases, with 12 bases between them. Germline V lookup: CDR1 MNHEY, CDR2 SVGAGI. CDR3 length equals 13 residues. The DNA for the CDR3 is TGTGCCACCACAAGGAGAGCTAACTATGGCTACACCTTC. Encoded protein: CATTRRANYGYTF.

In DNA, the CDR3 is TGTGCCAGCAGCGCGACTAGCGGGATAAGCACAGATACGCAGTATTTT. Its translation: CASSATSGISTDTQYF. V and J are TRBV5-4 and TRBJ2-3; the match to TRBD2 covers 11 bases. The CDR3 runs 16 residues. Germline loops: CDR1 SGHNT, CDR2 YYREEE (reference sequence). V trimming: 4 bases; J trimming: 0 bases; junction bases outside the gene matches: 4.

V gene TRBV11-2 combines with J gene TRBJ1-5; 7 positions match TRBD1. Per germline, CDR1 SGHAT and CDR2 FQNNGV. V lost 4 bases and J lost 6; bases outside the gene matches: 9. The CDR3 contains 15 residues. The CDR3 region is CASSSLTGMGQPQHF. The CDR3 DNA is TGTGCCAGCAGCTCCCTGACAGGGATGGGTCAGCCCCAGCATTTT. Looking up the rest from reference TRBV11-2 and TRBJ1-5 gives the full variable domain: EAGVAQSPRYKIIEKRQSVAFWCNPISGHATLYWYQQILGQGPKLLIQFQNNGVVDDSQLPKDRFSAERLKGVDSTLKIQPAKLEDSAVYLCASSSLTGMGQPQHFGDGTRLSIL.